The entry below describes one T cell receptor (beta chain). Its matching antigen is unknown. TCR cDNA, made by 5'RACE template switching, carried an added universal primer site and UMIs. A single record per CDR3 protein comes from TCRdb applying MiXCR to the 5' RACE reads. The repertoire holds about 510,000 distinct CDR3 sequences, 21% seen once, with roughly a sixth in the top ten. The sample belongs to a study of T cells after yellow fever vaccination. Study results and caveats: Some clonotypes, a small share, were shared between CD4 and CD8 compartments. Faster peaking, at day 5 versus 15, marked a secondary response that was weaker. Contaminants from the bulk population, in the form of abundant clonotypes, could be found in FACS-sorted repertoires.

This CDR3 region has 16 residues. Germline-derived CDR1 and CDR2 are DFQATT and SNEGSKA (reference sequence). The V segment lost 4 bases and the J segment 2 bases; nucleotides outside the gene matches: 10. The chain combines TRBV20-1 with TRBJ2-3; 9 bases fit TRBD2. The sample consisted of PBMCs, taken approximately 20 days after the first yellow fever vaccination. This TCR came from a man between 18 and 29 years old who received the YFV17D yellow fever vaccine. CDR3 loop: CSAMTALAGITDTQYF. For the CDR3, the DNA is TGCAGTGCTATGACCGCCCTAGCGGGGATCACAGATACGCAGTATTTT.